This T cell receptor beta chain stems from a study of T cell repertoires in cytomegalovirus infection. For the study at large: Matching HLA type, along with CMV infection, was indicated by public TCR beta signatures.

The ends were cut back, 6 bases at V and 10 bases at J, with 10 bases in the middle. CDR1 is SEHNR, CDR2 FQNEAQ, per germline (reference sequence). This CDR3 region has 11 residues. With regard to this clonotype: Its antigen is as yet unknown.

Notes on the study in general: HLA-C-restricted, CMV-specific TCR beta clonotypes were dominant ex vivo.

One entry per CDR3 protein, called by TCRdb with MiXCR from the reads. Among 400,000 to 550,000 distinct CDR3 sequences listed, around 11% were seen once. The chain joins TRBV7-9 to TRBJ2-1, with D uncertain. The source of this sequence is a human donor in good health (CMV status not recorded). Some clones in this sample may be carry-over from other donors' samples. Sequencing input: PBMCs. The DNA of the CDR3 is TGTGCCAGCAGGGGCCCACACGAGCAGTTCTTC. Translation gives CASRGPHEQFF.